These 10 T cell receptor beta chains share one sample of origin, sequenced in a study of blood T cell repertoires in COVID-19. Profiled with immunoSEQ multiplex PCR; TCRdb holds only in-frame clones, not every one. Among 110,000 to 150,000 clones, over 60% were seen once, and the ten largest hold about an eighth. What was sequenced was peripheral blood. Receptors were obtained from a man at least 80 years old with acute or convalescent COVID-19.

This sequence joins TRBV9 and TRBJ2-2, with a tentative D call TRBD2 (6 bases). The CDR3 spans 16 residues. The V and J ends lost 1 base and 5 bases respectively, with 15 bases between them. Germline lookup yields CDR1 SGDLS and CDR2 YYNGEE. Here the CDR3 reads CASSVYVQGGTGELFF. The CDR3, as DNA: TGTGCCAGCAGCGTATATGTCCAGGGAGGAACCGGGGAGCTGTTTTTT.

The genes are TRBV5-5 and TRBJ2-1; the D gene is possibly TRBD2 (6 bases). The CDR3 is 12 residues long. Trimming left V 5 bases short and J 7 bases short, with 10 bases between. Germline V gene data show CDR1 as SGHKS and CDR2 as YYEKEE (reference sequence). The DNA of the CDR3 is TGTGCCAGCAGTCTCGGGGGAAATGAGCAGTTCTTC. Protein: CASSLGGNEQFF.

This chain uses TRBV6-5 with TRBJ2-1, with TRBD2 matching over 7 bases. Losses at the gene ends were 5 bases for V and 6 bases for J; bases not matched to a gene: 7. The germline gives CDR1 MNHEY, CDR2 SVGAGI. This CDR3 region has 14 residues. DNA of the CDR3: TGTGCCAGCAGTCTTGGACTAGGAACCAATGAGCAGTTCTTC. Translating it yields CASSLGLGTNEQFF.

A note on this clone: Other DNA sequences from this sample encode an identical CDR3 as well. The chain recombines TRBV29-1 with TRBJ1-2; 7 nucleotides line up with TRBD1. Germline V gene data show CDR1 as SQVTM and CDR2 as ANQGSEA. The CDR3 covers 11 residues. J was trimmed by 7 bases and V by 5 bases; bases with no gene match: 4. CDR3 DNA sequence: TGCAGCGTTAGACAGGGAAGTGGCTACACCTTC. Translating gives CSVRQGSGYTF.

The chain recombines TRBV6-5 with TRBJ2-7; D gene ambiguous. CDR3 length equals 13 residues. V was clipped by 7 bases and J by 5 bases, with 15 bases between them. The germline gives CDR1 MNHEY, CDR2 SVGAGI. CDR3 DNA: TGTGCCAGCAACTCTCCCCACTACAACGAGCAGTACTTC. Its translation is CASNSPHYNEQYF.

The V gene is TRBV7-9, the J gene TRBJ1-1; possible D gene TRBD1, 5 bases. The CDR3 consists of 14 residues. V lost 3 bases and J 4 bases, leaving 12 bases between the germline ends. From germline, CDR1 is SEHNR and CDR2 FQNEAQ (reference sequence). In DNA form, the CDR3 reads TGTGCCAGCAGCTTTACCGGGGGAATCACTGAAGCTTTCTTT. It encodes CASSFTGGITEAFF.

V gene TRBV5-1 combines with J gene TRBJ2-7; the match to TRBD2 covers 10 bases. This CDR3 contains 15 residues. Germline V gene lookup returns CDR1 SGHRS and CDR2 YFSETQ. The V segment lost 0 bases and the J segment 2 bases; nucleotides outside the gene matches: 2. CDR3 residues: CASSLGSGGAYEQYF. Written as DNA, the CDR3 is TGCGCCAGCAGCTTGGGGAGCGGGGGGGCCTACGAGCAGTACTTC.

This sequence joins TRBV6-2 or TRBV6-3 and TRBJ2-7; 9 bases agree with TRBD2. The CDR3 contains 15 residues. V lost 5 bases to trimming and J lost 1 base; unmatched junction nucleotides: 6. Germline lookup yields CDR1 MNHEY and CDR2 SVGEGT. Written as DNA, the CDR3 is TGTGCCAGCAGTCCCACAGCGGGGGGATCCTACGAGCAGTACTTC. This encodes CASSPTAGGSYEQYF.

In this sample, this clone turned up once. J is TRBJ1-1 and V is TRBV5-4; 7 positions agree with TRBD1. The V segment lost 6 bases and the J segment 0 bases; nucleotides outside the gene matches: 11. The CDR3 extends over 16 amino acids. Germline V gene lookup returns CDR1 SGHNT and CDR2 YYREEE (reference sequence). The CDR3 here is CASKASRDSLNTEAFF. The CDR3 coding sequence is TGTGCCAGCAAAGCGTCCCGGGACAGCTTGAACACTGAAGCTTTCTTT.

The J gene is TRBJ2-3, the V gene TRBV7-8; D might be TRBD2 (5 bases). The CDR3 length is 16 residues. Trimming took 0 bases from V and 8 from J, leaving 18 bases between them. The germline gives CDR1 SGHVS, CDR2 FQNEAQ. In nucleotides, the CDR3 is TGTGCCAGCAGCTTAGCGCGGGCGGATTCCCCAGGTACGCAGTATTTT. Translated, it gives CASSLARADSPGTQYF. Full variable domain (missing parts from reference TRBV7-8 and TRBJ2-3): GAGVSQSPRYKVAKRGQDVALRCDPISGHVSLFWYQQALGQGPEFLTYFQNEAQLDKSGLPSDRFFAERPEGSVSTLKIQRTQQEDSAVYLCASSLARADSPGTQYFGPGTRLTVL.